Listed here are 5 T cell receptor beta chains from one sample, sequenced in a study of beta chain features in type 1 diabetes (dated by TCRdb to the late 2010s). Library preparation employed the immunoSEQ multiplex PCR assay. The entire isolated RNA was reverse transcribed using the High Capacity cDNA Reverse Transcription Kit, and thus expressed TCRB transcripts were sequenced. Imported from immuneACCESS, the table was reduced by TCRdb to in-frame sequences with V and J called. These copies leave out some clones; in studies compared against another copy, an unresolved V gene accounts for under half, and the cause of the remainder is not known. This sample has 150,000 to 190,000 clones in its table, and around 8% of those were observed once. The top ten hold 0.65% of the sample. Material for sequencing was central memory CD4+ T cells from blood. The receptor source for this set is a man between 18 and 35 years old in good health.

In this sample, this clone turned up a few times. The chain has TRBV4-2 and TRBJ2-5, with TRBD2 identical over 10 bases. This CDR3 has 16 residues. CDR1 and CDR2 (germline): LGHNA, YNFKEQ. Trimming at V came to 1 base and at J to 5 bases, leaving 7 bases not matched to a gene. Here the CDR3 reads CASSQALAGGRETQYF. In DNA form, the CDR3 reads TGTGCCAGCAGCCAAGCGTTAGCGGGGGGCCGGGAGACCCAGTACTTC.

This clone was recorded many times. The gene calls are TRBV7-2 and TRBJ2-1, with unresolved D. This CDR3 region has 13 residues. V lost 1 base and J 8 bases, leaving 9 bases between the germline ends. Germline values: CDR1 SGHTA, CDR2 FQGNSA. As DNA, the CDR3 is TGTGCCAGCAGCTTAGGGCGGCGTGATGAGCAGTTCTTC. It encodes CASSLGRRDEQFF.

This clone showed up just a few times. The gene calls are TRBV6-5 and TRBJ2-1; D may be TRBD1 (8 bases). With 0 bases removed from V and 8 bases from J, the gap between germline ends came to 14 bases. Germline V CDR1 and CDR2: MNHEY, SVGAGI. CDR3 length: 15 residues. CDR3 amino acids: CASSYSNRGRDEQFF. The CDR3 region has the DNA TGTGCCAGCAGTTACTCGAACAGGGGGAGGGATGAGCAGTTCTTC.

There are a few counts of this clone. This chain joins TRBV19 and TRBJ1-2, with 7 bases lining up with TRBD1. Losses at the gene ends were 7 bases for V and 4 bases for J; bases not matched to a gene: 12. Germline CDR1 and CDR2: LNHDA and SQIVND (reference sequence). The CDR3 runs to 15 residues. CDR3 region: CASISGTESIYGYTF. CDR3 nucleotides: TGTGCCAGTATCTCGGGGACAGAGAGTATCTATGGCTACACCTTC.

This clone was seen only a few times. The chain couples TRBV9 to TRBJ2-1; 9 nucleotides align to TRBD1. The CDR3 contains 14 residues. Germline loops: CDR1 SGDLS, CDR2 YYNGEE. The V gene end was trimmed by 3 bases and the J gene end by 5 bases; junction bases not matched to a gene: 3. Here the CDR3 DNA reads TGTGCCAGCAGCGAACAGGGGGCGCACAATGAGCAGTTCTTC. Translating it yields CASSEQGAHNEQFF.